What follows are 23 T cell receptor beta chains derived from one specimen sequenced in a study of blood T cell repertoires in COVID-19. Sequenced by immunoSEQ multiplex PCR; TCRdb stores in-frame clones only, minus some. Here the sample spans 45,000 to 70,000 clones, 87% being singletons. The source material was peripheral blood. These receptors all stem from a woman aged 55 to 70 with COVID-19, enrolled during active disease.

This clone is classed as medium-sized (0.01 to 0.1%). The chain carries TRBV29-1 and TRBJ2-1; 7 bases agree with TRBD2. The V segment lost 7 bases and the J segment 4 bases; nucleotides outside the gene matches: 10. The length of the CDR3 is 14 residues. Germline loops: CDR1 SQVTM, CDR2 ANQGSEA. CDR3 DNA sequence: TGCAGCGCGTTCGGGGGAGGGCAATACAATGAGCAGTTCTTC. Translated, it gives CSAFGGGQYNEQFF.

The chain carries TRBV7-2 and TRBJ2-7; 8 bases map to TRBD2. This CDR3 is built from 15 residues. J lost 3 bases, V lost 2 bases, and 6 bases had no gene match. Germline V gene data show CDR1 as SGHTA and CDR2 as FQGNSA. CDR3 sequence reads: CASSLRTSGDYEQYF. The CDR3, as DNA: TGTGCCAGCAGCTTACGCACTAGCGGAGACTACGAGCAGTACTTC.

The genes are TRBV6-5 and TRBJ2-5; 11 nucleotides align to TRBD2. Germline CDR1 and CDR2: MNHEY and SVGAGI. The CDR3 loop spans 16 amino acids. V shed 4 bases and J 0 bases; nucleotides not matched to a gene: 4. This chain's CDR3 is CASSSRLAGYQETQYF. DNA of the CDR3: TGTGCCAGCAGTTCACGACTAGCGGGGTACCAAGAGACCCAGTACTTC.

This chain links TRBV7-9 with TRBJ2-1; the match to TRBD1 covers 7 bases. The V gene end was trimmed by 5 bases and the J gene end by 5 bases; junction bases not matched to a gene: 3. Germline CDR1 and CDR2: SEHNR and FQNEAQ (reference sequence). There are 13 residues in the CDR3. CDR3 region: CASSRGQDNEQFF. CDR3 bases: TGTGCCAGCAGCCGCGGACAGGACAATGAGCAGTTCTTC.

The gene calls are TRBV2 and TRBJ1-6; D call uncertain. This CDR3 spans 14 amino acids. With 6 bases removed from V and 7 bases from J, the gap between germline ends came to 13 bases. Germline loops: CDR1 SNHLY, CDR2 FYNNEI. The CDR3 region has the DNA TGTGCCAGCAGGATTTCCCCGGTCAATTCACCCCTCCACTTT. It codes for CASRISPVNSPLHF.

CDR3 sequence (DNA): TGTGCCAGTGGTAGGTGGGCGGGAGTTTTCAATGAGCAGTTCTTC. Translated: CASGRWAGVFNEQFF. The V gene is TRBV19, the J gene TRBJ2-1; TRBD2 matches at 7 bases. The germline gives CDR1 LNHDA, CDR2 SQIVND (reference sequence). The ends lost 8 bases at V and 6 bases at J; junction bases unmatched: 13. The CDR3 consists of 15 residues.

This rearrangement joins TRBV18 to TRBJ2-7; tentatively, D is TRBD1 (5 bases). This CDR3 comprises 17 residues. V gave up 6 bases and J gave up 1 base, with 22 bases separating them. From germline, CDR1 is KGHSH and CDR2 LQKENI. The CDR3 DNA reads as TGTGCCAGCTCGCGGAACAGGTCTCCTCAATTTTCCTACGAGCAGTACTTC. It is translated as CASSRNRSPQFSYEQYF.

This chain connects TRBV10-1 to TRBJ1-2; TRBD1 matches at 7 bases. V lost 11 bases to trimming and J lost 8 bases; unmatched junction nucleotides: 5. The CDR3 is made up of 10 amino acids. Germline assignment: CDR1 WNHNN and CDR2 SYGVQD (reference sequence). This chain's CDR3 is CAGWDSGYTF. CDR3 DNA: TGCGCCGGATGGGACAGCGGCTACACCTTC.

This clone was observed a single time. CDR3 sequence (DNA): TGTGCCAGCTCCGCCGGGACAGCCCCTTTAAATTTCTATGGCTACACCTTC. Its protein product is CASSAGTAPLNFYGYTF. V is TRBV18 and J is TRBJ1-2, with 7 positions matching TRBD1. The CDR3 contains 17 residues. Germline loops: CDR1 KGHSH, CDR2 LQKENI. The junction had 17 bases not matched to a gene; V was cut back by 6 bases and J by 4 bases.

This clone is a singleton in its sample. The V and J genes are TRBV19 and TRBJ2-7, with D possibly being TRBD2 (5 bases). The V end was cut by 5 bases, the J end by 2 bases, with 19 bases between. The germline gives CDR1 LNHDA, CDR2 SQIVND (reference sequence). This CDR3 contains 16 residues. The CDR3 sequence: CASSRGVKPGPYEQYF. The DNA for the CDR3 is TGTGCCAGTAGTCGGGGAGTGAAGCCCGGTCCCTACGAGCAGTACTTC.

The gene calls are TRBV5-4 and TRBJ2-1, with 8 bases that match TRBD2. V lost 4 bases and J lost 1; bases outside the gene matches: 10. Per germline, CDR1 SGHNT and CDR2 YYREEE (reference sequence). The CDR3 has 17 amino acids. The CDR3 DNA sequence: TGTGCCAGCAGCCTCCCTACTAGCGGCCTGTCCTACAATGAGCAGTTCTTC. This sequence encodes CASSLPTSGLSYNEQFF.

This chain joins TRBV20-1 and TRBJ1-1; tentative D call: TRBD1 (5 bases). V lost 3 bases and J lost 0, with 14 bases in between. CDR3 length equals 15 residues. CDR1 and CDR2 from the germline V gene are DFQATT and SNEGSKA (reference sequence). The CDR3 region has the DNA TGCAGTGCTAGTATGCCAGGGCTCATGAACACTGAAGCTTTCTTT. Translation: CSASMPGLMNTEAFF.

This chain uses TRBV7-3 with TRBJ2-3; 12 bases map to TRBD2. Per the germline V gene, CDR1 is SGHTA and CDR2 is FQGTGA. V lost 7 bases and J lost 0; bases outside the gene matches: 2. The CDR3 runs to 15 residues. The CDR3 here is CASNLAGGSTDTQYF. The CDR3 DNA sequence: TGTGCCAGCAACCTAGCGGGAGGGAGCACAGATACGCAGTATTTT.

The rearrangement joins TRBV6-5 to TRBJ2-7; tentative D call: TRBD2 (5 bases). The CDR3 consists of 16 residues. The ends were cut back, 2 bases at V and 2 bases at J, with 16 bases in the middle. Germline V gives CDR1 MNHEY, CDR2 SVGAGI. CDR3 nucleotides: TGTGCCAGCAGTTACGGGTCGGGGAGCGACGCCTACGAGCAGTACTTC. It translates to CASSYGSGSDAYEQYF.

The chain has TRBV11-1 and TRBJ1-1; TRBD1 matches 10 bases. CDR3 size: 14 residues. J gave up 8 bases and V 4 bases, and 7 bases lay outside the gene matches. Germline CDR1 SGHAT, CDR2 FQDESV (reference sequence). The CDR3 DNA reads TGTGCCAGCAGCTCCGGGACAGGGGCCTCCGAAGCTTTCTTT. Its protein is CASSSGTGASEAFF.

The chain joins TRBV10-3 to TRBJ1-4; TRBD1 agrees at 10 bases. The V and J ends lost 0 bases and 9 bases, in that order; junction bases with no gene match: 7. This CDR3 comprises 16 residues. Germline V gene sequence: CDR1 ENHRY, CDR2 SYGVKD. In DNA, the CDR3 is TGTGCCATCAGTGAGTCGACGGGGACAGGGGATAAAAAACTGTTTTTT. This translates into CAISESTGTGDKKLFF.

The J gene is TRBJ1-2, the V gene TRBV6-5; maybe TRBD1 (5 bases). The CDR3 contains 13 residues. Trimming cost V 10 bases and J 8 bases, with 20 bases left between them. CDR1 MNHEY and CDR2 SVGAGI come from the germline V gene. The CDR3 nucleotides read TGTGCCATTAAACGGGGCAGCAGCGGGGGCTACACCTTC. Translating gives CAIKRGSSGGYTF.

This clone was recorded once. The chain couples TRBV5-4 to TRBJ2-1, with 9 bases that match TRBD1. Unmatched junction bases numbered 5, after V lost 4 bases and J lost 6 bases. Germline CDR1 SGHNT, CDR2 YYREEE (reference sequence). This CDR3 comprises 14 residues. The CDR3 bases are TGTGCCAGCAGCCTCCCGGGACAGGGCAATGAGCAGTTCTTC. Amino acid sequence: CASSLPGQGNEQFF.

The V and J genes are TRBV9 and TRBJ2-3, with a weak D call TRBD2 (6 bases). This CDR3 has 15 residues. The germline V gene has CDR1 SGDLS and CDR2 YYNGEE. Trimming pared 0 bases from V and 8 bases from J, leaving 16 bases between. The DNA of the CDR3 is TGTGCCAGCAGCGTAGCGCCCCCCCCGCGGGGTACGCAGTATTTT. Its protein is CASSVAPPPRGTQYF. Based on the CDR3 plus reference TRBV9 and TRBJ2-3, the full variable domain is DSGVTQTPKHLITATGQRVTLRCSPRSGDLSVYWYQQSLDQGLQFLIQYYNGEERAKGNILERFSAQQFPDLHSELNLSSLELGDSALYFCASSVAPPPRGTQYFGPGTRLTVL.

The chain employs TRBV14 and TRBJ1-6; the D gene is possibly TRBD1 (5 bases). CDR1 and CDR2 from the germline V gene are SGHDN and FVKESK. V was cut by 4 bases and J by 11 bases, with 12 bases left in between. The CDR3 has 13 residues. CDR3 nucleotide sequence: TGTGCCAGCAGCCTGATGACAGTGACACCCCTCCACTTT. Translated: CASSLMTVTPLHF.

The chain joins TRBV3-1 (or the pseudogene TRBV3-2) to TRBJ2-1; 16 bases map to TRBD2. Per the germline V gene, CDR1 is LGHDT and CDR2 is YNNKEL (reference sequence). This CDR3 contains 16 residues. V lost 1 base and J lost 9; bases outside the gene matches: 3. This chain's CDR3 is CASSQVGTSGRVEQFF. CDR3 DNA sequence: TGTGCCAGCAGCCAAGTCGGGACTAGCGGGAGGGTTGAGCAGTTCTTC.

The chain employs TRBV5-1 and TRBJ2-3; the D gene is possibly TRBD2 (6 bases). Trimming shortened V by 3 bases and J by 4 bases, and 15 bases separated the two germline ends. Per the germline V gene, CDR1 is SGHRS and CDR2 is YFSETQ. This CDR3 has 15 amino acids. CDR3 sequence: CASSSGGSVADTQYF. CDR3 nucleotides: TGCGCCAGCAGCTCTGGGGGGAGTGTGGCAGATACGCAGTATTTT.

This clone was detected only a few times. CDR3 protein: CASSQSGLANTGELFF. The CDR3 coding sequence is TGTGCCAGCAGCCAATCGGGACTAGCGAACACCGGGGAGCTGTTTTTT. V is TRBV5-4 and J is TRBJ2-2, with 8 bases aligning to TRBD2. Germline loops: CDR1 SGHNT, CDR2 YYREEE (reference sequence). The length of the CDR3 is 16 residues. V gave up 4 bases and J gave up 0 bases; unmatched junction bases: 5.